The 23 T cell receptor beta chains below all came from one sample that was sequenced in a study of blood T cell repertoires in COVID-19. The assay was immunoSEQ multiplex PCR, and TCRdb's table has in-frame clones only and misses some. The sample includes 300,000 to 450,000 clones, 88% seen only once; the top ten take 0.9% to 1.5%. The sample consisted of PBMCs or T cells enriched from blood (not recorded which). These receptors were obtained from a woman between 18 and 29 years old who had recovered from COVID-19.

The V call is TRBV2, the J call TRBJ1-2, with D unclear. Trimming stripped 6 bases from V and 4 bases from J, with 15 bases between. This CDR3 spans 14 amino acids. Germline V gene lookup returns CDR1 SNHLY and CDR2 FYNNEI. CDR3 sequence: CASSQDEGAYGYTF. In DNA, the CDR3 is TGTGCCAGCAGCCAAGACGAGGGCGCCTATGGCTACACCTTC.

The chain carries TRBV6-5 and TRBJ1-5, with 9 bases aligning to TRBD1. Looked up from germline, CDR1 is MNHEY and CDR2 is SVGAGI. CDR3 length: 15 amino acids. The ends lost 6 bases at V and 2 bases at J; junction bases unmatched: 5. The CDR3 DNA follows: TGTGCCAGCAGCAGACAGGGGGGAGGCAATCAGCCCCAGCATTTT. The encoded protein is CASSRQGGGNQPQHF.

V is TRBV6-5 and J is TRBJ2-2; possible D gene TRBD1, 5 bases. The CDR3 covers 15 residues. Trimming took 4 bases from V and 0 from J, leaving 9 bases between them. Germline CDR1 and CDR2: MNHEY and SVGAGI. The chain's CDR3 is CASSSTAPNTGELFF. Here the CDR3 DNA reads TGTGCCAGCAGTTCGACAGCACCGAACACCGGGGAGCTGTTTTTT.

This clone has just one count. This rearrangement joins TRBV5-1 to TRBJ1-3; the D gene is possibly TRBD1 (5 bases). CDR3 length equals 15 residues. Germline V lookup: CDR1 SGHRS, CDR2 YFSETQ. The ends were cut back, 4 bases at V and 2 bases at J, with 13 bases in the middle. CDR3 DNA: TGCGCCAGCAGCCCTTGGGGGGATGCTGGAAACACCATATATTTT. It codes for CASSPWGDAGNTIYF.

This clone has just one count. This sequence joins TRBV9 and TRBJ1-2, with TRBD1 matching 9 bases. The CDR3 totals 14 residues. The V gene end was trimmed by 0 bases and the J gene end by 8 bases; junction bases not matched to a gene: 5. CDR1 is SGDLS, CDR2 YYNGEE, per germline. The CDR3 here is CASSVAKTGGGYTF. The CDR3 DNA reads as TGTGCCAGCAGCGTAGCTAAGACAGGGGGAGGCTACACCTTC.

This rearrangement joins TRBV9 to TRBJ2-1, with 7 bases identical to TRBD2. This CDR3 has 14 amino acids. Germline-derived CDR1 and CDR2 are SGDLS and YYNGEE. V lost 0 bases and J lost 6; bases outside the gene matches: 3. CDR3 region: CASSVGGSINEQFF. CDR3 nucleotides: TGTGCCAGCAGCGTAGGCGGGAGTATCAATGAGCAGTTCTTC.

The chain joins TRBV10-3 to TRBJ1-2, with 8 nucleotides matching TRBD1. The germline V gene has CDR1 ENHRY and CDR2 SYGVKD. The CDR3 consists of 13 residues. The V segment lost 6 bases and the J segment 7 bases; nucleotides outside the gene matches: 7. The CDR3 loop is CAISLQGESGYTF. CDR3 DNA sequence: TGTGCCATCAGCCTACAGGGGGAAAGTGGCTACACCTTC.

The DNA for the CDR3 is TGTGCCAGCAGCTTATCAAGGAGGTTTGTTTATTCACCCCTCCACTTT. Amino acid sequence: CASSLSRRFVYSPLHF. The chain has TRBV11-2 and TRBJ1-6, with D unclear. Trimming cost V 2 bases and J 8 bases, with 16 bases left between them. CDR1 SGHAT and CDR2 FQNNGV come from the germline V gene. The CDR3 sequence is 16 residues long.

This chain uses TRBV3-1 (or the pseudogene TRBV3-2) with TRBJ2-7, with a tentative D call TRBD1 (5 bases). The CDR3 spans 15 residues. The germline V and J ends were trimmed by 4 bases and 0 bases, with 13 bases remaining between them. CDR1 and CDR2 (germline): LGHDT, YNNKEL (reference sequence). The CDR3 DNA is TGTGCCAGCAGCCCGAGTGACAGCCACTCCTACGAGCAGTACTTC. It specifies CASSPSDSHSYEQYF.

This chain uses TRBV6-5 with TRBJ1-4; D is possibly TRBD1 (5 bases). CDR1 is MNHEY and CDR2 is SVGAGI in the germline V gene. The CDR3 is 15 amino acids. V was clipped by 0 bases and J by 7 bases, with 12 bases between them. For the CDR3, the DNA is TGTGCCAGCAGTTACTCGGGCAGGGCGGCTGAAAAACTGTTTTTT. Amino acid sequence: CASSYSGRAAEKLFF.

CDR3 bases: TGTGCCTGGAGCCGACATCCTGGGGCCAACGTCCTGACTTTC. Protein: CAWSRHPGANVLTF. This rearrangement joins TRBV30 to TRBJ2-6; D gene uncertain. Germline lookup yields CDR1 GTSNPN and CDR2 SVGIG (reference sequence). The CDR3 covers 14 residues. With 3 bases removed from V and 2 bases from J, the gap between germline ends came to 8 bases.

CDR3 amino acids: CASSLRGGYTF. The CDR3 DNA reads as TGCGCCAGCAGCTTAAGGGGAGGCTACACCTTC. This sequence joins TRBV5-1 and TRBJ1-2, with a tentative D call TRBD1 (5 bases). Trimming took off 2 bases at V and 8 bases at J, with 7 bases between the two ends. Germline CDR1 reads SGHRS; CDR2 reads YFSETQ. This CDR3 region has 11 residues.

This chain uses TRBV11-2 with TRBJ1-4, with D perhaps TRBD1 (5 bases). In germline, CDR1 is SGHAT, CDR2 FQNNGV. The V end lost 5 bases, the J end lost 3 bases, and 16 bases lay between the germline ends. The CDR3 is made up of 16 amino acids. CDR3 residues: CASSPSPRASNEKLFF. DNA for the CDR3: TGTGCCAGCAGCCCCTCTCCCAGGGCCTCTAATGAAAAACTGTTTTTT.

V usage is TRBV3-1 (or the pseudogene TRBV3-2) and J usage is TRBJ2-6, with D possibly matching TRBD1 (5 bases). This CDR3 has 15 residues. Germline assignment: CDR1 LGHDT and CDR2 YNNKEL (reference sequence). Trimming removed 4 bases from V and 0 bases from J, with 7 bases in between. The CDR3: CASSRGLSGANVLTF. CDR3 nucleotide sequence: TGTGCCAGCAGCCGGGGCCTCTCTGGGGCCAACGTCCTGACTTTC.

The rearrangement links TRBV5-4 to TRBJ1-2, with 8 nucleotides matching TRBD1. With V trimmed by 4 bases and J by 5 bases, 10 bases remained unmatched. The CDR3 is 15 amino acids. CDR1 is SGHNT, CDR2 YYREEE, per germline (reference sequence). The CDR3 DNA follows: TGTGCCAGCAGCCCGGCGGGACAGGATAAATATGGCTACACCTTC. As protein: CASSPAGQDKYGYTF.

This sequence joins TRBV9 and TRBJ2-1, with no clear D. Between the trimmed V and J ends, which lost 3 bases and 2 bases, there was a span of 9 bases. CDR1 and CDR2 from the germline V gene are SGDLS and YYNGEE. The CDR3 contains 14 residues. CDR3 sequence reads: CASSGAGPYNEQFF. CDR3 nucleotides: TGTGCCAGCAGCGGGGCCGGTCCCTACAATGAGCAGTTCTTC.

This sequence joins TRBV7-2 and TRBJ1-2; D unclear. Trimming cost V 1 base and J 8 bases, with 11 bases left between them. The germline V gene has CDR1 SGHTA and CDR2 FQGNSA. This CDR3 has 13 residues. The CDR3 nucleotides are TGTGCCAGCAGCTTAGGACGGAGTATGGGCTACACCTTC. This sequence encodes CASSLGRSMGYTF.

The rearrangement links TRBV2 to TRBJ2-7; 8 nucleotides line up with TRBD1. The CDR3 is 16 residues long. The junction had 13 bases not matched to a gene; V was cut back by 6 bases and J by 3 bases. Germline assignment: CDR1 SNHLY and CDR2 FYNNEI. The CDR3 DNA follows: TGTGCCAGCAGCCACTCCCGGACAGGGAGCAGCTACGAGCAGTACTTC. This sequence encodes CASSHSRTGSSYEQYF.

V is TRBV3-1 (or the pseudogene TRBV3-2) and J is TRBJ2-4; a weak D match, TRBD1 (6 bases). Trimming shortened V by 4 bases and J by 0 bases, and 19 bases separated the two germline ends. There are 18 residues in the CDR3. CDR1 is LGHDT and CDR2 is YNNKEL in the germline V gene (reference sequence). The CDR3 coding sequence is TGTGCCAGCAGCCCACCCGTAGGGGGATCAGGAGCCAAAAACATTCAGTACTTC. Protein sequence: CASSPPVGGSGAKNIQYF.

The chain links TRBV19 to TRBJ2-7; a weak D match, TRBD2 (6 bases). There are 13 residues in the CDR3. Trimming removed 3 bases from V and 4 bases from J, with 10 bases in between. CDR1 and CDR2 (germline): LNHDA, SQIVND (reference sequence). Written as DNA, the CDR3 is TGTGCCAGTAGTATGGGCCTAGCGTACGAGCAGTACTTC. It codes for CASSMGLAYEQYF. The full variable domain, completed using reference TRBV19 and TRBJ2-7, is DGGITQSPKYLFRKEGQNVTLSCEQNLNHDAMYWYRQDPGQGLRLIYYSQIVNDFQKGDIAEGYSVSREKKESFPLTVTSAQKNPTAFYLCASSMGLAYEQYFGPGTRLTVT.

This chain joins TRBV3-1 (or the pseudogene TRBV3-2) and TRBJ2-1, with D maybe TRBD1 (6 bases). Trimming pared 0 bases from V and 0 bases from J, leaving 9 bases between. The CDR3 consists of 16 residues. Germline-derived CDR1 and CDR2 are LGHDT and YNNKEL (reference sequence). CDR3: CASSQDLDSSYNEQFF. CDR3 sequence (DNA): TGTGCCAGCAGCCAAGACTTGGACAGCTCCTACAATGAGCAGTTCTTC.

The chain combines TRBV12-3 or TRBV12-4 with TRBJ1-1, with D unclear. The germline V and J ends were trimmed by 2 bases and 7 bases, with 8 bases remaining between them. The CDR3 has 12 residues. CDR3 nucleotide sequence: TGTGCCAGCAGTTTACTGGCGGTTGAAGCTTTCTTT. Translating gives CASSLLAVEAFF.

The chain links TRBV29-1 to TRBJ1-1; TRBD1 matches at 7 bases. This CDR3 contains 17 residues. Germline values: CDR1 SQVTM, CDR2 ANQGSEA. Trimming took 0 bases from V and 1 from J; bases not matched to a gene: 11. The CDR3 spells CSVEDLSTGLSNTEAFF. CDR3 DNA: TGCAGCGTTGAAGATCTTTCGACAGGGCTTTCGAACACTGAAGCTTTCTTT.